This T cell receptor (beta chain) was sequenced in a study of T cells in Graves' hyperthyroidism and ophthalmopathy. On the study more broadly: Sampling of peripheral blood happened at initial diagnosis, prior to any treatment.

Study conclusions and caveats: In blood, most of the thyroid clonotypes expanded above 0.001 were also present. The model predicted ophthalmopathy a median roughly 6.5 months before onset.

Authors of the study amplified TCR beta CDR3 regions from RNA transcripts. HTBI primers were the set used in a first-round RT-PCR of the TCR CDR3. TCRdb reprocessed the multiplex PCR reads via MiXCR and lists one record per CDR3 protein. The table shows around 190,000 distinct CDR3 sequences, with over 15% occurring only once. Details on this clonotype: What it binds is unknown. Germline and junction disagree at one end, which may indicate a read error.

CDR3 length: 14 amino acids. Germline assignment: CDR1 MNHEY and CDR2 SVGEGT. This receptor was obtained from a woman between 50 and 59 years old with Graves' hyperthyroidism. The source material was blood. The rearrangement uses TRBV6-2 or TRBV6-3 and TRBJ1-5; perhaps TRBD1 as D (5 bases). The CDR3 sequence: CASSYTGSDQPQHF. The CDR3 DNA is TGTGCCAGCAGTTATACAGGTAGCGATCAGCCCCAGCATTTT.